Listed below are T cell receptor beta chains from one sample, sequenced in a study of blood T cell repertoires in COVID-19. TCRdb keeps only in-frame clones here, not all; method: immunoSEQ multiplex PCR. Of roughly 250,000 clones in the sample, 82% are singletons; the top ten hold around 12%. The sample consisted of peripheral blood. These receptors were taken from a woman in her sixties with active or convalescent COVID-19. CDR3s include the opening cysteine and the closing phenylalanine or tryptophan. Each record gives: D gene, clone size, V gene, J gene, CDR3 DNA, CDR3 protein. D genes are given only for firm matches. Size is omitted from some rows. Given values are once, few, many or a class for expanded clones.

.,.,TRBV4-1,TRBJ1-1,TGCGCCAGCAGCCAAATGACAGAGAACACTGAAGCTTTCTTT,CASSQMTENTEAFF
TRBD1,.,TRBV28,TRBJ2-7,TGTGCCAGCAGCCTGCGCTCAGGGGGAGCCTACGAGCAGTACTTC,CASSLRSGGAYEQYF
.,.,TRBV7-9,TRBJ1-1,TGTGCCAGCAGTCCACAACCGAACACTGAAGCTTTCTTT,CASSPQPNTEAFF
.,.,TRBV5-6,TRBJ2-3,TGTGCCAGCAGCCACTCTAGCACAGATACGCAGTATTTT,CASSHSSTDTQYF
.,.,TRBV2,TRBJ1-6,TGTGCCAGCATGTATAGTAGCTCCTATAATTCACCCCTCCACTTT,CASMYSSSYNSPLHF
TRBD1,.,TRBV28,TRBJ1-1,TGTGCCAGCAGTCCATGGGGAAAGGGGGCTCGGGCTTTCTTT,CASSPWGKGARAFF
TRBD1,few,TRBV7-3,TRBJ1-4,TGTGCCAGCAGCGTAGGGACAGAAGAAAAACTGTTTTTT,CASSVGTEEKLFF
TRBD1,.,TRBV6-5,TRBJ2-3,TGTGCCAGCAGACGACAGGGTGTGACAGATACGCAGTATTTT,CASRRQGVTDTQYF
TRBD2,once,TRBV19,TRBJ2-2,TGTGCCAGTAGTACGGGGACTAGCGTAACCGGGGAGCTGTTTTTT,CASSTGTSVTGELFF
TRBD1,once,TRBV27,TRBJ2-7,TGTGCCAGCAGTTTATCGTGGCAGGGGGCCTACGAGCAGTACTTC,CASSLSWQGAYEQYF
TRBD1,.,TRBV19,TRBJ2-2,TGTGCCAGTAGCAACAGGGGGCAGAGCACCGGGGAGCTGTTTTTT,CASSNRGQSTGELFF
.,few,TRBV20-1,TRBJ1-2,TGCAGTGTCCCGGGAGGGGCCGGCTACACCTTC,CSVPGGAGYTF
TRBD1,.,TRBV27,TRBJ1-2,TGTGCCAGCAGTCCGGGACAGGGGAAGGGGATTAACTATGGCTACACCTTC,CASSPGQGKGINYGYTF
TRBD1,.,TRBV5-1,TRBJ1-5,TGCGCCAGCAGCTATACAGGGGGCTCTCTCAATCAGCCCCAGCATTTT,CASSYTGGSLNQPQHF
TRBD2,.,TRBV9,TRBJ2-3,TGTGCCAGCAGCCCCCCCGGGACTAGTCGGGATACGCAGTATTTT,CASSPPGTSRDTQYF
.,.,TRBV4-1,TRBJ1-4,TGCGCCAGCAGCCAACCGAGGGAAGGGAGTGCAACTAATGAAAAACTGTTTTTT,CASSQPREGSATNEKLFF
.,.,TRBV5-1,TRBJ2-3,TGCGCCAGCAGTTGGCAGGGCAGCACAGATACGCAGTATTTT,CASSWQGSTDTQYF
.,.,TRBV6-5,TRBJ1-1,TGTGCCAGCAGTTACGGGACCGGGAGGGGAGCTTTCTTT,CASSYGTGRGAFF